This is a list of T cell receptor beta chains from one sample in a study of CD8+CD57+ T cells in acquired aplastic anemia. TCRdb redid the calling of the reads with MiXCR, one entry per CDR3 protein. The sample consists of some 170,000 distinct CDR3 sequences, around half of them appearing once. The sample taken for sequencing was sorted CD4+, CD8+, or CD8+CD57+ T cells (not recorded which) from PBMCs. These receptor sequences come from a human donor with aplastic anemia. Each CDR3 is given with its conserved first and last residue. Each record gives: V gene, D gene, J gene, clone size, CDR3 protein, CDR3 DNA. A D gene is named only where the DNA matches it firmly. Only part of the rows carry a size: once, few, many, or a class if the clone is expanded.

>TRBV12-5|NA|TRBJ2-5|many
CASGTEKAETQYF
TGTGCTAGTGGTACTGAGAAGGCGGAGACCCAGTACTTC
>TRBV7-2|NA|TRBJ2-7|many
CASSLNRGSYEQYF
TGTGCCAGCAGCCTTAACCGGGGCTCCTACGAGCAGTACTTC
>TRBV10-3|NA|TRBJ1-2|NA
CAISVDTNYGYTF
TGTGCCATCAGTGTCGACACTAACTATGGCTACACCTTC
>TRBV5-1|TRBD2|TRBJ2-5|NA
CASSSGTDKETQYF
TGCGCCAGCAGCAGCGGGACGGACAAAGAGACCCAGTACTTC
>TRBV5-1|TRBD1|TRBJ2-7|once
CAREPHLGQETYEQYF
TGCGCCAGAGAACCTCACCTAGGACAGGAGACCTACGAGCAGTACTTC
>TRBV6-2/TRBV6-3|NA|TRBJ2-5|many
CASTPPGRETQYF
TGTGCCAGCACTCCCCCGGGGAGAGAGACCCAGTACTTC
>TRBV7-8|NA|TRBJ1-3|NA
CASSSTGPSSGNTIYF
TGTGCCAGCAGCTCTACAGGCCCAAGCTCTGGAAACACCATATATTTT
>TRBV20-1|NA|TRBJ2-7|NA
CSARDPNGMGYEQYF
TGCAGTGCTAGAGATCCTAACGGGATGGGGTACGAGCAGTACTTC
>TRBV7-6|TRBD1|TRBJ2-7|NA
CASNLGSGGTYEQYF
TGTGCCAGCAACTTAGGCTCAGGGGGAACCTACGAGCAGTACTTC
>TRBV10-3|NA|TRBJ1-2|NA
CAISVGQYYGYTF
TGTGCCATCAGTGTAGGACAGTACTATGGCTACACCTTC
>TRBV7-3|NA|TRBJ2-7|NA
CASSLMAGVSYEQYF
TGTGCCAGCAGCTTGATGGCAGGGGTCTCCTACGAGCAGTACTTC
>TRBV5-4|TRBD2|TRBJ2-7|many
CASSLISGAEQYF
TGTGCCAGCAGCTTGATTAGCGGGGCGGAGCAGTACTTC
>TRBV20-1|NA|TRBJ1-1|NA
CSARDITDSVAEAFF
TGCAGTGCTAGAGATATTACCGACAGTGTCGCTGAAGCTTTCTTT
>TRBV25-1|NA|TRBJ2-1|NA
CASSYGGTAYNEQFF
TGTGCCAGCAGTTACGGCGGTACCGCCTACAATGAGCAGTTCTTC
>TRBV4-1|NA|TRBJ1-1|NA
CASSQEVVASTEAFF
TGTGCCAGCAGCCAAGAGGTGGTGGCGAGCACTGAAGCTTTCTTT
>TRBV24-1|TRBD1|TRBJ2-5|NA
CATSAGTGVRETQYF
TGTGCCACCAGTGCTGGGACAGGGGTTAGGGAGACCCAGTACTTC
>TRBV5-8|NA|TRBJ1-4|many
CASSFEGLGEKLFF
TGTGCCAGCAGCTTTGAAGGGTTGGGTGAAAAACTGTTTTTT
>TRBV19|TRBD1|TRBJ2-1|NA
CASNTRDRGSYNEQFF
TGTGCCAGTAACACCCGGGACAGGGGGTCCTACAATGAGCAGTTCTTC
>TRBV9|TRBD1|TRBJ2-3|NA
CASRTGGGTDTQYF
TGTGCCAGCCGGACAGGGGGAGGCACAGATACGCAGTATTTT
>TRBV5-6|NA|TRBJ2-7|NA
CASSLSKARYEQYF
TGTGCCAGCAGCTTGAGTAAAGCCCGCTACGAGCAGTACTTC
>TRBV2|NA|TRBJ2-5|NA
CASSESDRHTETQYF
TGTGCCAGCAGTGAATCAGACAGACACACGGAGACCCAGTACTTC
>TRBV20-1|NA|TRBJ2-5|once
CSAAGAETQYF
TGCAGTGCTGCGGGTGCGGAGACCCAGTACTTC
>TRBV5-1|NA|TRBJ1-1|NA
CASSAGASNTEAFF
TGCGCCAGCAGCGCCGGGGCCTCGAACACTGAAGCTTTCTTT
>TRBV12-5|NA|TRBJ1-5|many
CASGLGQPQHF
TGTGCTAGTGGTTTGGGGCAGCCCCAGCATTTT
>TRBV19|NA|TRBJ2-5|NA
CASSGRNQETQYF
TGTGCCAGTAGTGGACGGAACCAGGAGACCCAGTACTTC